The following is a T cell receptor (beta chain) sequence with its context. Its antigen remains unknown. The data were produced by immunoSEQ multiplex PCR, yet TCRdb's version contains in-frame clones alone and is incomplete. Among approximately 140,000 clones listed, about 89% were seen once. These data belong to a study of T cell responses to AZD1222 COVID-19 vaccine. Study results and caveats: Elevations in Spike-specific TCR breadth and depth followed administration of two AZD1222 doses. Donors in the cohort were predominantly white British and more often female, and clonal diversity was possibly underestimated. Only a handful of AZD1222 recipients were seropositive at baseline.

This material consisted of peripheral blood, taken on day 0 of MenACWY control vaccination. The TCR comes from an adult in good health.

CDR3 sequence: CASSIERGDQPQHF. The CDR3 nucleotides read TGTGCCAGTAGTATAGAAAGGGGAGATCAGCCCCAGCATTTT. The chain recombines TRBV19 with TRBJ1-5; D perhaps matches TRBD1 (5 bases). The CDR3 is made up of 14 amino acids. From germline, CDR1 is LNHDA and CDR2 SQIVND (reference sequence). V was pared by 0 bases and J by 5 bases, with 8 bases between.